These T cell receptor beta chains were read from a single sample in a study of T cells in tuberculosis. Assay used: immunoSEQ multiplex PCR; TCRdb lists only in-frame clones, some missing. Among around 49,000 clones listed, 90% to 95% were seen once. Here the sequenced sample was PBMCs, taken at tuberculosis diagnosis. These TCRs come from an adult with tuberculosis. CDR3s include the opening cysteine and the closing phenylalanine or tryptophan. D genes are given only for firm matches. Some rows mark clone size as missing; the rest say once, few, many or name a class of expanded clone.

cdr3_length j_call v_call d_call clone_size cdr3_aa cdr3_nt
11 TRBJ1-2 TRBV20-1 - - CSARVPRGYTF TGCAGTGCTAGAGTCCCCAGGGGCTACACCTTC
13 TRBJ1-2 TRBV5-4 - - CASSPVVAGVATF TGTGCCAGCAGCCCCGTCGTTGCGGGGGTGGCCACCTTC
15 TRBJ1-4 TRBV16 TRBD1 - CASSRPGTGSVKLFF TGTGCCAGCAGCCGGCCCGGGACAGGGTCGGTAAAACTGTTTTTT
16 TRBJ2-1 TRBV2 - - CASLDSLVAGYNEQFF TGTGCCAGCTTAGACTCCCTGGTGGCTGGATACAATGAGCAGTTCTTC
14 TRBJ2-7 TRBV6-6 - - CASSRQGLPYEQYF TGTGCCAGCAGTAGACAGGGACTTCCCTACGAGCAGTACTTC
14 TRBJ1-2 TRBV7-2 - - CASSSSGVKGGYTF TGTGCCAGCAGCTCCTCGGGAGTCAAGGGTGGCTACACCTTC
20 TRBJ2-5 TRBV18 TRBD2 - CASSPLEVQTSGMHRETQYF TGTGCCAGCTCACCACTTGAGGTTCAGACTAGCGGGATGCACCGGGAGACCCAGTACTTC
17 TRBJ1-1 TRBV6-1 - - CASSETPPGFGNTEAFF TGTGCCAGCAGTGAAACCCCCCCGGGTTTTGGGAACACTGAAGCTTTCTTT
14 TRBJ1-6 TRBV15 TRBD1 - CATSSGTGGSPLHF TGTGCCACCAGCAGCGGGACAGGCGGGTCACCCCTCCACTTT
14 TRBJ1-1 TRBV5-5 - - CASSLGQWNTEAFF TGTGCCAGCAGCTTGGGACAGTGGAACACTGAAGCTTTCTTT
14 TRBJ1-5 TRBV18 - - CASSPGLGGQPQHF TGTGCCAGCTCACCGGGACTGGGAGGACAGCCCCAGCATTTT
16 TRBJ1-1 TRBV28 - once CASSLDRRRMNTEAFF TGTGCCAGCAGCCTAGACAGGAGACGCATGAACACTGAAGCTTTCTTT
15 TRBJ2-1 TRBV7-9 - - CASSFSGSQGRGQFF TGTGCCAGCAGCTTCTCAGGATCGCAGGGGAGGGGGCAGTTCTTC
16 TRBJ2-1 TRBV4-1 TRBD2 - CASSPHGLAGGYEQFF TGCGCCAGCAGCCCCCATGGACTAGCGGGAGGGTATGAGCAGTTCTTC
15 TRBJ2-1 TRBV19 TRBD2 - CASSTGLATYNEQFF TGTGCCAGTAGTACTGGACTAGCGACCTACAATGAGCAGTTCTTC
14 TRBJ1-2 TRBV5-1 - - CASSLADSNYGYTF TGCGCCAGCAGCTTGGCGGACTCTAACTATGGCTACACCTTC
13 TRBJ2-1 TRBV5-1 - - CASSLVGGREQFF TGCGCCAGCAGCTTGGTGGGGGGGCGTGAGCAGTTCTTC
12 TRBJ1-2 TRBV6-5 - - CASSPTGGGYTF TGTGCCAGCAGTCCCACGGGGGGGGGCTACACCTTC
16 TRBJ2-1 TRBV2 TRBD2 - CASSERPSGRYNEQFF TGTGCCAGCAGTGAACGCCCTAGCGGGAGATACAATGAGCAGTTCTTC
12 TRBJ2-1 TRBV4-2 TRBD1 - CASSQEGQRQFF TGTGCCAGCAGCCAAGAGGGACAGCGGCAGTTCTTC
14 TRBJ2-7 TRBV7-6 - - CASSRRVGDYEQYF TGTGCCAGCAGCCGCCGGGTAGGGGACTACGAGCAGTACTTC
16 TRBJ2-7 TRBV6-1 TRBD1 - CASREQGTLSSYEQYF TGTGCCAGCAGGGAACAGGGGACCCTATCCTCCTACGAGCAGTACTTC
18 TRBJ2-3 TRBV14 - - CASSRQGPTDPRTDTQYF TGTGCCAGCAGCCGCCAGGGCCCGACGGACCCCCGCACAGATACGCAGTATTTT
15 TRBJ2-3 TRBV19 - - CASSIGAPGADTQYF TGTGCCAGTAGTATAGGGGCTCCAGGGGCAGATACGCAGTATTTT
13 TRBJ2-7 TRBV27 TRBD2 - CASSWAGAYEQYF TGTGCCAGCAGTTGGGCGGGAGCCTACGAGCAGTACTTC
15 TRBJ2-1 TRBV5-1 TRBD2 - CASSLGSGDYNEQFF TGCGCCAGCAGCTTGGGTAGCGGGGACTACAATGAGCAGTTCTTC
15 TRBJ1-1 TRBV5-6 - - CASGGLGPGTTEAFF TGTGCCAGCGGAGGGCTAGGGCCAGGGACCACTGAAGCTTTCTTT
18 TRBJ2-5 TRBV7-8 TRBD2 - CASSLRFWTSGYQETQYF TGTGCCAGCAGCTTACGGTTCTGGACTAGCGGGTACCAAGAGACCCAGTACTTC
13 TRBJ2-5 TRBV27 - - CASRPLAGETQYF TGTGCCAGCAGGCCACTCGCGGGGGAGACCCAGTACTTC
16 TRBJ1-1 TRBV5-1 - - CASSSSGGLAFTEAFF TGCGCCAGCAGCTCTTCGGGGGGCCTCGCCTTCACTGAAGCTTTCTTT
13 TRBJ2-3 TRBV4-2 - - CASSQDGAGTQYF TGTGCCAGCAGCCAAGATGGGGCGGGAACGCAGTATTTT
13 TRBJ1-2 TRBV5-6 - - CASSVSTVYGYTF TGTGCCAGCAGCGTATCGACAGTCTATGGCTACACCTTC
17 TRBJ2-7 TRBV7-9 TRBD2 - CASSSKGLAGSPYEQYF TGTGCCAGCAGCTCAAAGGGACTAGCGGGATCCCCATACGAGCAGTACTTC
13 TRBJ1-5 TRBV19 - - CASSGDRSQPQHF TGTGCCAGTAGTGGAGACAGGTCTCAGCCCCAGCATTTT
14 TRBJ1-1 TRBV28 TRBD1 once CASSSNRGGTEAFF TGTGCCAGCAGTTCCAACAGGGGTGGCACTGAAGCTTTCTTT
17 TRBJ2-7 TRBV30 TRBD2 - CAWSGPLAGGNFYEQYF TGTGCCTGGAGTGGACCTCTAGCGGGAGGCAACTTCTACGAGCAGTACTTC
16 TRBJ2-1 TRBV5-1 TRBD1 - CASSLRGQGSYNEQFF TGCGCCAGCAGCTTGAGGGGACAGGGCTCCTACAATGAGCAGTTCTTC
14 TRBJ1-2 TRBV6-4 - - CASSDSTSHGGYTF TGTGCCAGCAGTGACTCGACATCCCACGGCGGCTACACCTTC
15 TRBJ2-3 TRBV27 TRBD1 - CASSPGQASTDTQYF TGTGCCAGCAGTCCGGGACAGGCTAGCACAGATACGCAGTATTTT
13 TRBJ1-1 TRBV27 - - CASRLTGRTEAFF TGTGCCAGCAGACTAACAGGGCGCACTGAAGCTTTCTTT
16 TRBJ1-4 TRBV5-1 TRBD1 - CASSLGPGTGNEKLFF TGCGCCAGCAGCTTGGGGCCCGGGACAGGGAATGAAAAACTGTTTTTT
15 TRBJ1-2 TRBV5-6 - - CASSTINRADYGYTF TGTGCCAGCAGCACAATCAACAGGGCTGACTATGGCTACACCTTC
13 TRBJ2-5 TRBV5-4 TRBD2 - CASSRPGGETQYF TGTGCCAGCAGCCGCCCGGGGGGGGAGACCCAGTACTTC
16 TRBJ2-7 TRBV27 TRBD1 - CASSFWSGQGASEQYF TGTGCCAGCAGTTTCTGGTCCGGACAGGGGGCATCCGAGCAGTACTTC
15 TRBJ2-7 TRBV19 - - CASRTRQGLGNEQYF TGTGCCAGTAGAACGAGGCAGGGTCTCGGCAACGAGCAGTACTTC
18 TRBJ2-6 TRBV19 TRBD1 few CASSAAKDRSSGANVLTF TGTGCCAGTAGTGCGGCGAAGGACAGGTCTTCTGGGGCCAACGTCCTGACTTTC
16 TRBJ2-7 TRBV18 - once CASSPEGSPPPYEQYF TGTGCCAGCTCACCAGAGGGATCCCCCCCACCCTACGAGCAGTACTTC
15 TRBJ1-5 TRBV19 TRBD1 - CASSTPGQRYQPQHF TGTGCCAGTAGTACTCCGGGACAGAGATATCAGCCCCAGCATTTT
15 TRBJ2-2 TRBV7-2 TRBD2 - CASSPPGRARGELFF TGTGCCAGCAGTCCCCCAGGGAGGGCGAGAGGGGAGCTGTTTTTT
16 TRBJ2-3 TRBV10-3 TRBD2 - CAISESGLAGTDTQYF TGTGCCATCAGTGAGTCAGGACTAGCGGGAACAGATACGCAGTATTTT
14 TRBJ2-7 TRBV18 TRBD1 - CASSLGTARTEQYF TGTGCCAGCTCTCTCGGGACAGCTAGAACGGAGCAGTACTTC
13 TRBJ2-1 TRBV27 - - CASSTGSVGEQFF TGTGCCAGCAGTACGGGATCCGTAGGTGAGCAGTTCTTC
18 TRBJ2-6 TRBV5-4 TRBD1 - CASSLAGTGPSGANVLTF TGTGCCAGCAGCCTAGCCGGGACAGGACCCTCTGGGGCCAACGTCCTGACTTTC
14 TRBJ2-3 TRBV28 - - CASRRARGADTQYF TGTGCCAGCAGGAGGGCGCGCGGCGCAGATACGCAGTATTTT
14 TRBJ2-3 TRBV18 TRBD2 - CASSSIAGPDTQYF TGTGCCAGCTCGTCTATAGCGGGACCAGATACGCAGTATTTT
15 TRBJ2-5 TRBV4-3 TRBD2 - CASSQGLAGKETQYF TGCGCCAGCAGCCAGGGACTAGCGGGAAAGGAGACCCAGTACTTC
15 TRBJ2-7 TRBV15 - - CATSRDGQGTYEQYF TGTGCCACCAGCAGAGATGGGCAGGGGACCTACGAGCAGTACTTC
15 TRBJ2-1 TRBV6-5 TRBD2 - CASFLKPAGTSEQFF TGTGCCAGCTTCCTTAAGCCAGCGGGAACCTCGGAGCAGTTCTTC
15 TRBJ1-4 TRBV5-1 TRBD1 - CASSIQGARPQKLFF TGCGCCAGCAGCATACAGGGGGCGCGGCCCCAAAAACTGTTTTTT
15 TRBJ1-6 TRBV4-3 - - CASSQVRGANSPLHF TGCGCCAGCAGCCAAGTACGGGGGGCGAATTCACCCCTCCACTTT